Following are 23 T cell receptor beta chains from one sample sequenced in a study of cytomegalovirus exposure and HLA in healthy donors. 60 Vbeta and 13 Jbeta primers were used in PCR. Using immunoSEQ multiplex PCR, the repertoire was profiled, and TCRdb retains in-frame clones only, with some absent. The sample has about 30,000 clones, and its top ten clones hold around 4.7%. The source material was PBMCs. The receptors were sampled from a female donor in good health and CMV-seronegative.

The rearrangement links TRBV7-2 to TRBJ2-2, with 11 bases matching TRBD2. The germline V gene encodes CDR1 SGHTA and CDR2 FQGNSA. Losses at the gene ends were 0 bases for V and 7 bases for J; bases not matched to a gene: 4. The CDR3 extends over 16 amino acids. CDR3 DNA sequence: TGTGCCAGCAGCTTAGCGCCGCTAGCGGGGGGCGGGGAGCTGTTTTTT. Translating it yields CASSLAPLAGGGELFF. The full variable domain, its missing parts supplied by reference TRBV7-2 and TRBJ2-2, is GAGVSQSPSNKVTEKGKDVELRCDPISGHTALYWYRQSLGQGLEFLIYFQGNSAPDKSGLPSDRFSAERTGGSVSTLTIQRTQQEDSAVYLCASSLAPLAGGGELFFGEGSRLTVL.

The chain uses TRBV6-6 and TRBJ1-5; D call uncertain. This CDR3 spans 12 amino acids. In germline, CDR1 is MNHNY, CDR2 SVGAGI (reference sequence). Trimming took off 4 bases at V and 6 bases at J, with 7 bases between the two ends. CDR3: CASSSNSQPQHF. In DNA, the CDR3 is TGTGCCAGCAGTTCAAATAGTCAGCCCCAGCATTTT.

This chain uses TRBV30 with TRBJ2-7, with TRBD1 matching over 7 bases. The length of the CDR3 is 14 residues. Per germline, CDR1 GTSNPN and CDR2 SVGIG (reference sequence). The V gene end was trimmed by 8 bases and the J gene end by 5 bases; junction bases not matched to a gene: 15. This CDR3 reads CALALLTGLNEQYF. The CDR3 DNA sequence: TGTGCCCTGGCCCTACTGACAGGGTTAAACGAGCAGTACTTC.

CDR3 DNA: TGTGCCAGCATTATGAGGTCCTTACCCTACGAGCAGTACTTC. This encodes CASIMRSLPYEQYF. V and J are TRBV6-1 and TRBJ2-7; D unclear. V lost 7 bases, J lost 2 bases, and 15 bases lay in between. The CDR3 length is 14 residues. Germline CDR1 reads MNHNS; CDR2 reads SASEGT.

V is TRBV5-1 and J is TRBJ2-5; D gene unclear. Trimming took 0 bases from V and 1 from J, leaving 10 bases between them. CDR1 and CDR2 (germline): SGHRS, YFSETQ. The CDR3 has 15 amino acids. DNA for the CDR3: TGCGCCAGCAGCTTGGCTATCCAGGCCCAAGAGACCCAGTACTTC. This gives the protein CASSLAIQAQETQYF.

The chain uses TRBV11-2 and TRBJ2-3, with 7 bases matching TRBD2. The CDR3 length is 16 residues. Germline V CDR1 and CDR2: SGHAT, FQNNGV. The V and J ends lost 4 bases and 2 bases, in that order; junction bases with no gene match: 9. CDR3 DNA: TGTGCCAGCAGCTCTAGCGGCGCTACTTCCACAGATACGCAGTATTTT. It encodes CASSSSGATSTDTQYF.

This chain links TRBV7-8 with TRBJ2-1, with unresolved D. V gave up 0 bases and J gave up 6 bases, with 12 bases separating them. Per germline, CDR1 SGHVS and CDR2 FQNEAQ. This CDR3 region has 15 residues. In DNA form, the CDR3 reads TGTGCCAGCAGCTTAGCTTTTTTCGTGTTCAATGAGCAGTTCTTC. It specifies CASSLAFFVFNEQFF.

V gene TRBV9 combines with J gene TRBJ1-5; TRBD1 aligns across 11 bases. The germline CDR1 and CDR2 sequences are SGDLS and YYNGEE. This CDR3 region has 17 residues. V trimming: 4 bases; J trimming: 4 bases; junction bases outside the gene matches: 10. CDR3 DNA: TGTGCCAGCAGCCGAACTGGACAGGGGGCAGGGAATCAGCCCCAGCATTTT. Translated: CASSRTGQGAGNQPQHF.

V and J are TRBV29-1 and TRBJ2-3; TRBD2 is a possible D gene (6 bases). In germline, CDR1 is SQVTM, CDR2 ANQGSEA. There are 14 residues in the CDR3. V was clipped by 6 bases and J by 3 bases, with 16 bases between them. The CDR3, as DNA: TGCAGCGTCCGGACGGGACTGTCGACAGATACGCAGTATTTT. Residues: CSVRTGLSTDTQYF.

The rearrangement uses TRBV28 and TRBJ2-1; 8 positions agree with TRBD2. Trimming cost V 3 bases and J 13 bases; bases outside gene matches: 11. The CDR3 has 14 amino acids. CDR1 and CDR2 from the germline V gene are MDHEN and SYDVKM. This chain's CDR3 is CASSFSRGLGVQFF. The CDR3 DNA sequence: TGTGCCAGCAGTTTTTCTAGGGGACTAGGTGTTCAGTTCTTC.

Concerning this clone: Other DNA sequences in the sample encode the same CDR3. DNA for the CDR3: TGTGCCAGTAGTTTGACAATAATGAACACTGAAGCTTTCTTT. Protein: CASSLTIMNTEAFF. The rearrangement links TRBV19 to TRBJ1-1; D uncertain. From germline, CDR1 is LNHDA and CDR2 SQIVND (reference sequence). The V gene lost 5 bases and the J gene lost 0 bases, with 10 bases spanning the gap. This CDR3 region has 14 residues.

This chain joins TRBV5-1 and TRBJ2-5, with 8 bases that match TRBD1. With 7 bases clipped from V and 2 bases from J, the junction kept 10 bases outside the gene matches. The CDR3 extends over 15 amino acids. Germline V lookup: CDR1 SGHRS, CDR2 YFSETQ. The CDR3 DNA sequence: TGCGCCAGCGGAAGGACAGGGTCACTTCAAGAGACCCAGTACTTC. This codes for CASGRTGSLQETQYF. Supplemented by reference TRBV5-1 and TRBJ2-5, the full variable domain reads KAGVTQTPRYLIKTRGQQVTLSCSPISGHRSVSWYQQTPGQGLQFLFEYFSETQRNKGNFPGRFSGRQFSNSRSEMNVSTLELGDSALYLCASGRTGSLQETQYFGPGTRLLVL.

The rearrangement joins TRBV2 to TRBJ1-5, with TRBD1 matching over 8 bases. The CDR3 is 16 amino acids. From germline, CDR1 is SNHLY and CDR2 FYNNEI. V gave up 6 bases and J gave up 4 bases; unmatched junction bases: 11. This CDR3 is CASSSRGLSVNQPQHF. CDR3 coding DNA: TGTGCCAGCAGCTCCAGGGGGCTTTCAGTAAATCAGCCCCAGCATTTT.

The rearrangement joins TRBV6-5 to TRBJ1-1, with 9 nucleotides matching TRBD1. J was trimmed by 4 bases and V by 5 bases; bases with no gene match: 8. The CDR3 totals 15 residues. Germline loops: CDR1 MNHEY, CDR2 SVGAGI. As DNA, the CDR3 is TGTGCCAGCAGTCCCTCACCGACAGGGGGCACTGAAGCTTTCTTT. Amino acids: CASSPSPTGGTEAFF.

The chain combines TRBV13 with TRBJ2-5; D is perhaps TRBD2 (5 bases). The J call could be wrong; TRBJ2-7 is a better fit for the DNA end. CDR1 is PRHDT and CDR2 is FYEKMQ in the germline V gene (reference sequence). CDR3 length: 15 residues. The chain's CDR3 is CASSLERERSYEQYF. Written as DNA, the CDR3 is TGTGCCAGCAGCCTAGAGAGGGAGCGGTCCTACGAGCAGTACTTC.

The J gene is TRBJ2-7, the V gene TRBV27, with D possibly being TRBD1 (6 bases). Germline loops: CDR1 MNHEY, CDR2 SMNVEV (reference sequence). The CDR3 loop spans 15 amino acids. Trimming left V 2 bases short and J 6 bases short, with 17 bases between. CDR3 DNA: TGTGCCAGCAGTTTACAGGGGAGAGGGGTTTCCGAGCAGTACTTC. Translating it yields CASSLQGRGVSEQYF.

This chain uses TRBV10-1 with TRBJ2-3, with 7 positions matching TRBD1. Germline V gene sequence: CDR1 WNHNN, CDR2 SYGVQD (reference sequence). The CDR3 is 14 residues long. V was pared by 6 bases and J by 1 base, with 4 bases of the junction left unmatched. The CDR3 bases are TGCGCCAGCAGCGCCACAGGGGGCACAGATACGCAGTATTTT. Its translation is CASSATGGTDTQYF.

The chain combines TRBV4-2 with TRBJ2-7; 7 bases are shared with TRBD1. This CDR3 has 14 residues. CDR1 and CDR2 (germline): LGHNA, YNFKEQ. After removal of 4 bases from V and 3 bases from J, the junction contained 6 bases not matched to a gene. The CDR3 sequence is CASSLDRINYEQYF. The CDR3, as DNA: TGTGCCAGCAGCCTGGACAGGATAAACTACGAGCAGTACTTC.

The chain carries TRBV25-1 and TRBJ2-1; 10 positions match TRBD2. In germline, CDR1 is MGHDK, CDR2 SYGVNS. V lost 1 base and J lost 5; bases outside the gene matches: 5. The CDR3 contains 16 residues. The CDR3: CASSESASGGDNEQFF. Here the CDR3 DNA reads TGTGCCAGCAGTGAATCAGCTAGCGGGGGAGACAATGAGCAGTTCTTC.

The gene calls are TRBV11-2 and TRBJ2-7, with 15 positions matching TRBD2. Per the germline V gene, CDR1 is SGHAT and CDR2 is FQNNGV. V trimming: 4 bases; J trimming: 2 bases; junction bases outside the gene matches: 12. The CDR3 has 19 residues. Written as DNA, the CDR3 is TGTGCCAGCAGCTGGGGCAGGACTAGCGGGGGGGCGATCGCCTACGAGCAGTACTTC. Residues: CASSWGRTSGGAIAYEQYF.

The V and J genes are TRBV19 and TRBJ1-2; 10 bases map to TRBD1. The CDR3 loop spans 14 amino acids. Germline CDR1 and CDR2: LNHDA and SQIVND (reference sequence). With V trimmed by 5 bases and J by 4 bases, 4 bases remained unmatched. CDR3 in amino acids: CASSADRGGYGYTF. In DNA, the CDR3 is TGTGCCAGTAGTGCGGACAGGGGGGGCTATGGCTACACCTTC.

CDR3 coding DNA: TGTGCCAGCAGTCCCTACGCTAACCAAGCCTACGAGCAGTACTTC. Amino acid sequence: CASSPYANQAYEQYF. The V gene is TRBV7-9, the J gene TRBJ2-7, with unresolved D. Trimming removed 6 bases from V and 2 bases from J, with 17 bases in between. The CDR3 consists of 15 residues. The germline gives CDR1 SEHNR, CDR2 FQNEAQ (reference sequence).

The chain carries TRBV5-1 and TRBJ2-7; 8 bases align to TRBD1. Trimming removed 3 bases from V and 1 base from J; junction bases left unmatched: 3. Germline CDR1 SGHRS, CDR2 YFSETQ. The CDR3 runs 14 residues. The CDR3 sequence: CASSYGTGSYEQYF. CDR3 DNA: TGCGCCAGCAGCTACGGGACAGGATCCTACGAGCAGTACTTC.